This paragraph reports one T cell receptor (beta chain). The data originate from a study of blood T cell repertoires in COVID-19. Assay used: immunoSEQ multiplex PCR; TCRdb lists only in-frame clones, some missing. Of about 120,000 clones listed, about four fifths were seen once; the top ten hold under 20%. The CDR3 length is 13 residues. The V gene's germline CDR1 is MNHNS and CDR2 SASEGT. V lost 3 bases, J lost 7 bases, and 10 bases lay in between. The sequence derives from a man between 60 and 75 years old with active or convalescent COVID-19. The sample was peripheral blood. This chain connects TRBV6-1 to TRBJ1-5; unclear D gene. The CDR3 loop is CASSEAGSQPQHF. Written as DNA, the CDR3 is TGTGCCAGCAGTGAGGCAGGTTCCCAGCCCCAGCATTTT.